A selection of T cell receptor beta chains follows, all from one sample in a study of T cells in Graves' hyperthyroidism and ophthalmopathy. MiXCR was run by TCRdb on the multiplex PCR reads, yielding one entry per CDR3 protein. The profile shows around 500,000 distinct CDR3 sequences, about 20% of them singletons. Sample: blood. The source of these receptors is a woman in her sixties or seventies with Graves' ophthalmopathy. The CDR3 runs from the conserved cysteine through the conserved F or W. A D gene is named only where the DNA matches it firmly. Clone size is given for some rows only: seen once, a few or many times, or a class if the clone is expanded.

D gene	clone size	V gene	CDR3 length	J gene	CDR3 protein	CDR3 DNA
TRBD1	.	TRBV6-1	17	TRBJ2-7	CASSERMAGTGDNEQYF	TGTGCCAGCAGTGAAAGGATGGCCGGGACAGGGGATAACGAGCAGTACTTC
.	few	TRBV20-1	17	TRBJ2-1	CSAQGGGADLKLDEQFF	TGCAGTGCTCAAGGAGGGGGAGCGGACCTTAAATTGGATGAGCAGTTCTTC
TRBD2	.	TRBV6-5	15	TRBJ2-2	CASSYLGLVAGELFF	TGTGCCAGCAGTTACTTAGGACTAGTTGCCGGGGAGCTGTTTTTT
.	.	TRBV2	14	TRBJ2-7	CASTTGRTAGEQYF	TGTGCCAGCACCACCGGGCGCACGGCGGGCGAGCAGTACTTC
TRBD1	.	TRBV27	16	TRBJ1-2	CASRPSPGQGNYGYTF	TGTGCCAGCAGGCCCTCCCCGGGACAGGGGAACTATGGCTACACCTTC
TRBD1	few	TRBV6-6	14	TRBJ1-2	CASSYSPGGYGYTF	TGTGCCAGCAGTTACTCCCCAGGGGGCTATGGCTACACCTTC
TRBD1	few	TRBV27	15	TRBJ1-2	CASSSGTVLSYGYTF	TGTGCCAGCAGTTCTGGGACAGTCCTGTCCTATGGCTACACCTTC
.	few	TRBV30	14	TRBJ2-1	CAWITRTARGEQFF	TGTGCCTGGATAACAAGGACAGCACGCGGTGAGCAGTTCTTC
TRBD2	.	TRBV6-1	16	TRBJ2-1	CASSEALTSGSYEQFF	TGTGCCAGCAGTGAGGCATTGACTAGCGGGAGCTATGAGCAGTTCTTC
.	.	TRBV7-2	15	TRBJ1-3	CASSEDSYSGNTIYF	TGTGCCAGCAGCGAGGACAGTTACTCTGGAAACACCATATATTTT
.	.	TRBV12-3/TRBV12-4	13	TRBJ2-7	CASSSGVFGEQYF	TGTGCCAGCAGTTCCGGGGTTTTTGGGGAGCAGTACTTC
TRBD1	many	TRBV10-3	18	TRBJ1-1	CAISPGTGRGLSNTEAFF	TGTGCCATCAGTCCCGGGACAGGGAGGGGGCTTTCGAACACTGAAGCTTTCTTT
TRBD1	many	TRBV6-1	13	TRBJ2-7	CASSSGQLYEQYF	TGTGCCAGCAGTTCGGGACAGCTCTACGAGCAGTACTTC
TRBD2	.	TRBV6-1	15	TRBJ2-4	CASSLAGEGKNIQYF	TGTGCCAGCAGTTTAGCGGGAGAAGGCAAAAACATTCAGTACTTC
TRBD1	many	TRBV12-3/TRBV12-4	15	TRBJ1-4	CASSSRQGFNEKLFF	TGTGCCAGCAGTAGCCGACAGGGCTTTAATGAAAAACTGTTTTTT
.	many	TRBV11-2	13	TRBJ2-3	CASSPIRSLTQYF	TGTGCCAGCAGCCCGATCAGGAGTCTTACGCAGTATTTT
TRBD2	few	TRBV6-1	14	TRBJ2-5	CASSFSGGQETQYF	TGTGCCAGCAGTTTCAGCGGGGGTCAAGAGACCCAGTACTTC
.	few	TRBV13	15	TRBJ1-5	CASSLASVGNQPQHF	TGTGCCAGCAGCTTAGCGTCGGTGGGCAATCAGCCCCAGCATTTT
.	many	TRBV30	13	TRBJ1-5	CAWSQTGDQPQHF	TGTGCCTGGAGTCAGACAGGTGATCAGCCCCAGCATTTT
.	few	TRBV28	16	TRBJ2-3	CASRPLRGGDTDTQYF	TGTGCCAGCAGACCGCTCCGGGGCGGGGACACAGATACGCAGTATTTT
TRBD2	many	TRBV20-1	13	TRBJ2-7	CSARGEGPNEQYF	TGCAGTGCTAGGGGGGAGGGACCCAACGAGCAGTACTTC
TRBD2	.	TRBV7-3	17	TRBJ2-2	CASSKTRLAGADGELFF	TGTGCCAGCAGCAAGACCCGACTAGCGGGAGCGGACGGGGAGCTGTTTTTT
.	.	TRBV6-2/TRBV6-3	13	TRBJ2-4	CASSSLGAYIQYF	TGTGCCAGCAGTTCTCTGGGGGCTTACATTCAGTACTTC
TRBD1	few	TRBV29-1	13	TRBJ1-5	CSVGTGVGQPQHF	TGCAGCGTGGGGACAGGGGTCGGTCAGCCCCAGCATTTT
.	.	TRBV20-1	16	TRBJ2-1	CSASSGLVNPYNEQFF	TGCAGTGCTAGTAGCGGATTAGTAAATCCCTACAATGAGCAGTTCTTC
TRBD1	many	TRBV28	15	TRBJ1-1	CASSTQTGRDTEAFF	TGTGCCAGCAGTACGCAGACAGGGAGGGACACTGAAGCTTTCTTT
.	many	TRBV2	13	TRBJ2-5	CASSDGLGKTQYF	TGTGCCAGCAGTGATGGCTTGGGAAAGACCCAGTACTTC
TRBD2	few	TRBV15	15	TRBJ2-3	CATFLAGGPEDTQYF	TGTGCCACGTTTCTAGCGGGAGGGCCGGAGGATACGCAGTATTTT
.	.	TRBV5-4	15	TRBJ2-5	CASSLARGGRETQYF	TGTGCCAGCAGCTTGGCCCGGGGAGGAAGGGAGACCCAGTACTTC
.	few	TRBV7-9	13	TRBJ2-7	CASSSPTAYEQYF	TGTGCCAGCAGCTCCCCTACAGCCTACGAGCAGTACTTC
TRBD2	few	TRBV6-1	14	TRBJ2-7	CASRVAGGGYEQYF	TGTGCCAGCAGAGTAGCGGGAGGCGGGTACGAGCAGTACTTC
TRBD1	many	TRBV12-3/TRBV12-4	17	TRBJ2-1	CASSLYGLRDRVNEQFF	TGTGCCAGCAGTTTATACGGGCTCAGGGACAGGGTCAATGAGCAGTTCTTC
.	few	TRBV18	13	TRBJ1-4	CASKHLTNEKLFF	TGTGCCAGCAAACACCTAACTAATGAAAAACTGTTTTTT
.	many	TRBV12-3/TRBV12-4	13	TRBJ1-1	CASTNKEAPEAFF	TGTGCCAGCACTAACAAGGAGGCCCCTGAAGCTTTCTTT
TRBD1	many	TRBV27	14	TRBJ2-7	CASSFSDRATEQYF	TGTGCCAGCAGTTTTTCCGACAGGGCAACCGAGCAGTACTTC
TRBD1	few	TRBV20-1	17	TRBJ1-5	CSAREPGGGRSNQPQHF	TGCAGTGCTAGAGAACCAGGGGGGGGTCGTAGCAATCAGCCCCAGCATTTT
.	.	TRBV6-1	13	TRBJ1-1	CASIPFTGPGAFF	TGTGCCAGCATACCATTTACAGGTCCAGGGGCTTTCTTT
.	few	TRBV5-6	13	TRBJ1-1	CASSLDKGTEAFF	TGTGCCAGCAGCTTGGATAAGGGAACTGAAGCTTTCTTT
.	few	TRBV6-1	13	TRBJ1-2	CASSLRSNYGYTF	TGTGCCAGCAGCCTCAGGTCTAACTATGGCTACACCTTC
.	many	TRBV7-9	16	TRBJ2-7	CASSSASWTKQREQYF	TGTGCCAGCAGCTCCGCTTCCTGGACGAAACAGCGGGAGCAGTACTTC
.	.	TRBV20-1	14	TRBJ2-5	CSARGGRYQETQYF	TGCAGTGCTAGAGGCGGAAGGTACCAAGAGACCCAGTACTTC
.	few	TRBV2	12	TRBJ2-5	CASSEVGQTLYF	TGTGCCAGCAGTGAAGTTGGCCAGACCTTGTACTTC
.	few	TRBV5-6	17	TRBJ2-3	CASSLYGERPSTDTQYF	TGTGCCAGCAGCTTGTATGGGGAGCGGCCAAGCACAGATACGCAGTATTTT
.	.	TRBV6-1	18	TRBJ2-6	CASSFEGGGRTGANVLTF	TGTGCCAGCAGTTTCGAGGGGGGGGGGCGTACTGGGGCCAACGTCCTGACTTTC
.	.	TRBV6-5	18	TRBJ2-7	CASSYSAGGTLPKGEQYF	TGTGCCAGCAGTTACTCGGCGGGTGGGACACTCCCAAAGGGAGAGCAGTACTTC
.	few	TRBV20-1	14	TRBJ1-1	CSASREGMNTEAFF	TGCAGTGCTAGCCGGGAAGGGATGAACACTGAAGCTTTCTTT
.	few	TRBV5-1	17	TRBJ1-4	CASSLEDGAISREKLFF	TGCGCCAGCAGCTTGGAAGACGGAGCCATATCCAGAGAAAAACTGTTTTTT
TRBD1	.	TRBV11-2	17	TRBJ2-5	CASSPRSGQGAGETQYF	TGTGCCAGCAGCCCTAGATCGGGACAGGGGGCGGGGGAGACCCAGTACTTC
TRBD1	many	TRBV12-3/TRBV12-4	11	TRBJ1-1	CASTDREHAFF	TGTGCCAGCACCGACAGGGAACATGCTTTCTTT
TRBD1	.	TRBV5-1	15	TRBJ2-1	CASTGTTGGNNEQFF	TGCGCCAGCACCGGAACGACAGGGGGAAACAATGAGCAGTTCTTC
.	many	TRBV24-1	12	TRBJ2-7	CATSDAIYEQYF	TGTGCCACCAGTGATGCCATCTACGAGCAGTACTTC
.	.	TRBV7-2	11	TRBJ2-4	CASGASNIQYF	TGTGCCAGCGGAGCCTCAAACATTCAGTACTTC
.	.	TRBV3-1	15	TRBJ1-4	CASSQETRWPGGLFF	TGTGCCAGCAGCCAAGAGACCCGGTGGCCTGGGGGACTGTTTTTT
.	few	TRBV20-1	13	TRBJ1-5	CSASLGVNQPQHF	TGCAGTGCTAGCCTGGGGGTCAATCAGCCCCAGCATTTT
.	few	TRBV5-1	13	TRBJ2-7	CASSLDRHYEQYF	TGCGCCAGCAGCTTGGACAGACACTACGAGCAGTACTTC